The clone carrying this TCR beta chain was seen a few times. The antigen is not known. TCRdb analysed the 5' RACE reads with MiXCR anew, one entry per CDR3 protein. The sample shows 50,000 or so distinct CDR3 sequences, about 27% of them seen only once. This entry belongs to a study of T-cell memory formation after mild COVID-19. Study-wide results and limits: Within pre-infection memory, some responding clones were found, suggesting cross-reactive memory joined. Among clones peaking at day 37 in the second wave, SARS-CoV-2 specificity remained unconfirmed. Day 15 to 85 contracting clones showed balanced CD4/CD8; day 15 to 37 expanders favored CD4+.

Germline V CDR1 and CDR2: SGDLS, YYNGEE. This CDR3 is built from 17 residues. Trimming shortened V by 4 bases and J by 0 bases, and 17 bases separated the two germline ends. The sequenced sample consisted of PBMCs or a T cell subset sorted from them (not recorded which). The chain couples TRBV9 to TRBJ2-1; D assignment may be TRBD1 or TRBD2 (5 bases each). The origin of this receptor is a man between 18 and 35 years old who had mild COVID-19 (a few samples of this study predate the infection). Cell type and time point are not known. For the CDR3, the DNA is TGTGCCAGCAGCTCTAGTGCAGGGACGTTCTCCTACAATGAGCAGTTCTTC. Translation: CASSSSAGTFSYNEQFF.